Sequencing of this T cell receptor beta chain was carried out in a study of identifying expanded T cells in peripheral blood. Germline V gene sequence: CDR1 LNHDA, CDR2 SQIVND (reference sequence). Between the trimmed V and J ends, which lost 3 bases and 3 bases, there was a span of 8 bases. The CDR3 totals 14 residues. Here immunoSEQ multiplex PCR was the method, and the copy in TCRdb shows in-frame clones only, minus some. The sample lists tens of thousands of clones, more than 75% seen once, with less than 5.5% in the top ten. Sequencing was done on a sample of blood. The TCR originated in a person aged 18 to 75 in good health. The chain carries TRBV19 and TRBJ1-4; D is ambiguous. The CDR3 here is CASSIPASNEKLFF. The DNA of the CDR3 is TGTGCCAGTAGTATCCCCGCGTCTAATGAAAAACTGTTTTTT.